Following are 2 T cell receptor beta chains from one sample sequenced in a study of beta chain features in type 1 diabetes. Expressed TCRB transcripts were sequenced after all isolated RNA was converted to cDNA. This table comes from immunoSEQ multiplex PCR, and its TCRdb copy is limited to in-frame clones, with some not included. The table records 150,000 to 200,000 clones, 7% to 10% of them present only once. Sequenced material: central memory CD4+ T cells from blood. The receptors shown here come from a woman aged 18-29 years in good health.

The chain is built from TRBV5-1 and TRBJ2-1, with D unresolved. The CDR3 length is 14 residues. The germline V and J ends were trimmed by 2 bases and 6 bases, with 12 bases remaining between them. Germline CDR1 is SGHRS and CDR2 is YFSETQ. The CDR3 is CASSFLFGSNEQFF. The CDR3 DNA reads TGCGCCAGCAGCTTTCTTTTCGGTAGCAATGAGCAGTTCTTC.

V usage is TRBV30 and J usage is TRBJ2-3; TRBD2 is a possible D gene (7 bases). Germline loops: CDR1 GTSNPN, CDR2 SVGIG (reference sequence). The CDR3 sequence is 14 residues long. V dropped 4 bases and J dropped 5 bases, with 16 bases sitting between them. CDR3 sequence: CAWKTRGGLDTQYF. DNA for the CDR3: TGTGCCTGGAAAACGAGGGGGGGCCTAGATACGCAGTATTTT.